Following are 23 T cell receptor beta chains from one sample sequenced in a study of T cell clonality in common variable immunodeficiency. Study results and caveats: Reportedly, TCR beta sequences from common variable immunodeficiency showed fewer deletions and N-nucleotide insertions.

Some clones are missing from TCRdb's copy, which holds only in-frame ones; the method was immunoSEQ multiplex PCR. The repertoire consists of about 34,000 clones, none detected only once. Their antigens remain unidentified. Sequences were obtained from peripheral blood mononuclear cells. These receptors all come from a human donor with common variable immunodeficiency.

This clone came up many times. The sequence runs out 3 residues before the end of the CDR3; the remainder is reconstructed from the germline J gene. V gene TRBV18 combines with J gene TRBJ2-2, with 13 bases identical to TRBD2. V lost 2 bases to trimming and J lost 3 bases; unmatched junction nucleotides: 9. The CDR3 has 19 amino acids. Germline V gene sequence: CDR1 KGHSH, CDR2 LQKENI. The CDR3 protein is CASSPGLAGERGYTGELFF. The sequenced CDR3 bases are TGTGCCAGCTCACCAGGACTAGCGGGAGAAAGAGGCTACACCGGGGAG. Supplemented by reference TRBV18 and TRBJ2-2, the full variable domain reads NAGVMQNPRHLVRRRGQEARLRCSPMKGHSHVYWYRQLPEEGLKFMVYLQKENIIDESGMPKERFSAEFPKEGPSILRIQQVVRGDSAAYFCASSPGLAGERGYTGELFFGEGSRLTVL.

Comments on this clone: The read finishes 3 residues shy of the CDR3 end, and the germline J gene is used to complete it. This chain joins TRBV5-6 and TRBJ1-3; 7 bases match TRBD1. Germline assignment: CDR1 SGHDT and CDR2 YYEEEE. The CDR3 covers 15 residues. V lost 2 bases to trimming and J lost 2 bases; unmatched junction nucleotides: 4. The CDR3 loop reads CASSLQGTPGNTIYF. CDR3 DNA, as far as it was read: TGTGCCAGCAGCTTACAGGGGACTCCTGGAAACACC. The full variable domain, with the rest looked up from reference TRBV5-6 and TRBJ1-3, is DAGVTQSPTHLIKTRGQQVTLRCSPKSGHDTVSWYQQALGQGPQFIFQYYEEEERQRGNFPDRFSGHQFPNYSSELNVNALLLGDSALYLCASSLQGTPGNTIYFGEGSWLTVV.

This clone showed up many times. Coverage ceases 3 residues before the CDR3 finishes, and the germline J gene fills in the end. The V gene is TRBV19, the J gene TRBJ1-2; TRBD1 might be the D (6 bases). V was trimmed by 5 bases and J by 3 bases, leaving 13 bases between them. Looked up from germline, CDR1 is LNHDA and CDR2 is SQIVND (reference sequence). The CDR3 runs to 14 residues. Partial CDR3 DNA: TGTGCCAGTAGTCTCCGGGGGGCTTACTATGGC. It specifies CASSLRGAYYG. The whole CDR3 is CASSLRGAYYGYTF. The complete variable domain, with remaining parts taken from reference TRBV19 and TRBJ1-2, reads DGGITQSPKYLFRKEGQNVTLSCEQNLNHDAMYWYRQDPGQGLRLIYYSQIVNDFQKGDIAEGYSVSREKKESFPLTVTSAQKNPTAFYLCASSLRGAYYGYTFGSGTRLTVV.

As to this clone: The read finishes 3 residues shy of the CDR3 end, and the germline J gene is used to complete it. The rearrangement joins TRBV29-1 to TRBJ1-2; D is possibly TRBD1 (5 bases). V was trimmed by 7 bases and J by 7 bases, leaving 16 bases between them. From germline, CDR1 is SQVTM and CDR2 ANQGSEA. There are 12 residues in the CDR3. CDR3: CSAREGLRGYTF. The part of the CDR3 DNA that was read is TGCAGCGCCAGGGAGGGACTACGTGGC.

Many counts were recorded for this clone. The observed sequence ends 3 residues before the CDR3 terminus, with the missing tail filled in from the germline J gene. The chain joins TRBV5-1 to TRBJ1-1; no clear D gene. Trimming took off 3 bases at V and 6 bases at J, with 15 bases between the two ends. The CDR3 contains 14 residues. Looked up from germline, CDR1 is SGHRS and CDR2 is YFSETQ. This CDR3 is CASSSVEGPPEAFF. The CDR3 bases that were read are TGCGCCAGCAGCTCGGTCGAGGGTCCCCCTGAA.

This clone turned up a few times. The CDR3 end lies 3 residues beyond the end of the read and is filled in from the germline J gene. The chain is built from TRBV7-3 and TRBJ2-3, with 7 bases aligning to TRBD1. With 2 bases clipped from V and 0 bases from J, the junction kept 5 bases outside the gene matches. This CDR3 is 16 amino acids long. Germline V gene data show CDR1 as SGHTA and CDR2 as FQGTGA. The part of the CDR3 DNA that was read is TGTGCCAGCAGCTTACAGACAGGGAAAAGCACAGATACG. Translated: CASSLQTGKSTDT. The full CDR3 reads CASSLQTGKSTDTQYF.

The sample holds many counts of this clone. The CDR3 here is CAIKVQLDTDTQYF. The covered CDR3 bases are TGTGCCATCAAGGTACAGTTAGACACAGATACG. The chain has TRBV10-3 and TRBJ2-3; D gene ambiguous. The CDR3 goes on 3 residues after the read ends, and that part is filled in from the germline J gene. V was shortened by 7 bases and J by 2 bases, with 13 bases between the two germline ends. This CDR3 contains 14 residues. The germline V gene has CDR1 ENHRY and CDR2 SYGVKD.

This clone has ten or more counts. The read comes to an end 3 residues before the CDR3 does, leaving the germline J gene to fill in the end. The V gene is TRBV6-2 or TRBV6-3, the J gene TRBJ2-6, with a possible D match to TRBD2 (5 bases). Trimming removed 5 bases from V and 4 bases from J, with 12 bases in between. The CDR3 runs 15 residues. The germline V gene has CDR1 MNHEY and CDR2 SVGEGT. CDR3: CASSGLLAGANVLTF. Partial CDR3 DNA: TGTGCCAGCAGTGGACTTCTTGCGGGGGCCAACGTC.

This clone was detected ten times or more. CDR3 amino acids: CASSSFSTDTQYF. CDR3 bases read: TGCGCCAGCAGCTCCTTTAGCACAGATACG. The V and J genes are TRBV5-1 and TRBJ2-3, with D unclear. The read ends 3 residues before the CDR3 terminus; that terminus is restored from the germline J gene. The CDR3 contains 13 residues. V gave up 3 bases and J gave up 0 bases, with 5 bases separating them. Germline CDR1 SGHRS, CDR2 YFSETQ.

This clone was counted only a few times. The observed sequence ends 3 residues before the CDR3 terminus, with the missing tail filled in from the germline J gene. The J gene is TRBJ2-3, the V gene TRBV5-6, with D maybe TRBD2 (5 bases). The ends were cut back, 0 bases at V and 8 bases at J, with 16 bases in the middle. Germline CDR1 SGHDT, CDR2 YYEEEE. CDR3 length equals 15 residues. CDR3 in amino acids: CASSLVSYLAGTQYF. Partial CDR3 DNA: TGTGCCAGCAGCTTGGTGAGCTACCTCGCGGGTACG. Together with reference TRBV5-6 and TRBJ2-3, the CDR3 gives the full variable domain: DAGVTQSPTHLIKTRGQQVTLRCSPKSGHDTVSWYQQALGQGPQFIFQYYEEEERQRGNFPDRFSGHQFPNYSSELNVNALLLGDSALYLCASSLVSYLAGTQYFGPGTRLTVL.

As to this clone: Read data end 3 residues before the CDR3 end; the end is taken from the germline J gene. The chain carries TRBV16 and TRBJ1-4, with 8 bases identical to TRBD1. The CDR3 is 17 amino acids. In germline, CDR1 is KGHSY, CDR2 FQNENV. V was pared by 1 base and J by 3 bases, with 7 bases of the junction left unmatched. CDR3 region: CASSQWSRTGSNEKLFF. The part of the CDR3 DNA that was read is TGTGCCAGCAGCCAATGGTCAAGGACAGGGTCTAATGAAAAA.

This clone was picked up many times. Sequencing ends 3 residues short of the CDR3 end; the germline J gene provides the rest. This rearrangement joins TRBV5-1 to TRBJ2-2, with a possible D match to TRBD1 (6 bases). The CDR3 has 16 amino acids. The ends were cut back, 0 bases at V and 5 bases at J, with 14 bases in the middle. The germline V gene encodes CDR1 SGHRS and CDR2 YFSETQ. Incomplete CDR3 DNA: TGCGCCAGCAGCTTGGGGACAGCCCCGGGAACCGGGGAG. Translation: CASSLGTAPGTGE. The CDR3 in full is CASSLGTAPGTGELFF.

On this clone itself: The sequence runs out 3 residues before the end of the CDR3; the remainder is reconstructed from the germline J gene. The V and J genes are TRBV7-9 and TRBJ2-7, with D tentatively TRBD2 (6 bases). CDR1 is SEHNR, CDR2 FQNEAQ, per germline (reference sequence). The CDR3 consists of 15 residues. V shed 4 bases and J shed 0 bases, with 13 bases lying between them. The CDR3 bases that were read are TGTGCCAGCAGCTCCGGGACTGACGTCTCCTACGAG. This encodes CASSSGTDVSYE. The whole CDR3 sequence is CASSSGTDVSYEQYF.

This clone was recorded a few times. The read finishes 3 residues shy of the CDR3 end, and the germline J gene is used to complete it. This chain connects TRBV2 to TRBJ2-7, with a weak D call TRBD1 (5 bases). CDR3 length: 15 residues. Germline V gene lookup returns CDR1 SNHLY and CDR2 FYNNEI. V gave up 6 bases and J gave up 4 bases, with 19 bases separating them. The CDR3: CASSPPRTSSYEQYF. The covered CDR3 bases are TGTGCCAGCAGCCCACCCCGGACATCGTCTTACGAG.

The sample holds many counts of this clone. The read gets to within 3 residues of the CDR3 end, and the germline J gene fills in the rest. The chain recombines TRBV20-1 with TRBJ2-3; the D is unclear. The V gene lost 6 bases and the J gene lost 0 bases, with 10 bases spanning the gap. Germline CDR1 DFQATT, CDR2 SNEGSKA (reference sequence). The CDR3 runs to 13 residues. CDR3 loop: CSAPKASTDTQYF. The CDR3 DNA, read in part, is TGCAGTGCGCCGAAAGCTAGCACAGATACG.

This clone was seen ten or more times. The sequence runs out 3 residues before the end of the CDR3; the remainder is reconstructed from the germline J gene. The V call is TRBV4-2, the J call TRBJ2-3; TRBD2 matches 10 bases. Unmatched junction bases numbered 20, after V lost 8 bases and J lost 0 bases. Germline lookup yields CDR1 LGHNA and CDR2 YNFKEQ. The CDR3 sequence is 20 residues long. The CDR3 region is CASGRGSSGRWSRSTDTQYF. CDR3 DNA (partial): TGTGCCAGCGGCCGGGGGTCTAGCGGGAGATGGAGCAGGAGCACAGATACG.

This clone was seen many times. The read halts 3 residues ahead of the CDR3 end, with the missing end drawn from the germline J gene. V and J are TRBV5-1 and TRBJ2-2; 10 bases align to TRBD2. With V trimmed by 0 bases and J by 3 bases, 8 bases remained unmatched. Germline V lookup: CDR1 SGHRS, CDR2 YFSETQ. This CDR3 has 18 amino acids. The part of the CDR3 DNA that was read is TGCGCCAGCAGCTTGGGCCATGCTAGCGGGAGTTACACCGGGGAG. Translation gives CASSLGHASGSYTGE. The whole CDR3 reads CASSLGHASGSYTGELFF.

For this clone: The read is 3 residues too short to cover the CDR3 end, so that end is filled in from the germline J gene. This chain links TRBV18 with TRBJ2-1, with a weak D call TRBD1 (6 bases). CDR3 length: 19 amino acids. V was shortened by 2 bases and J by 0 bases, with 20 bases between the two germline ends. Germline V gene data show CDR1 as KGHSH and CDR2 as LQKENI. CDR3 bases read: TGTGCCAGCTCACCAATTGACCGGCAGGGGCCGAGCTCCTACAATGAG. Protein product: CASSPIDRQGPSSYNE. The whole CDR3 sequence is CASSPIDRQGPSSYNEQFF.

This clone was picked up many times. The CDR3 end lies 3 residues beyond the end of the read and is filled in from the germline J gene. The chain joins TRBV20-1 to TRBJ2-3; 8 bases align to TRBD1. The ends lost 6 bases at V and 1 base at J; junction bases unmatched: 6. The germline V gene has CDR1 DFQATT and CDR2 SNEGSKA (reference sequence). CDR3 length: 14 residues. CDR3 region: CSAEGQAGTDTQYF. The sequenced CDR3 bases are TGCAGTGCAGAGGGACAGGCGGGCACAGATACG.

This clone was picked up many times. Sequencing ends 3 residues short of the CDR3 end; the germline J gene provides the rest. The rearrangement joins TRBV10-3 to TRBJ2-1, with 10 nucleotides matching TRBD2. This CDR3 region has 13 residues. Trimming took 11 bases from V and 4 from J; bases not matched to a gene: 5. The germline V gene has CDR1 ENHRY and CDR2 SYGVKD. Incomplete CDR3 DNA: TGTGCCGTGGGGACTAGCGAGTACAATGAG. Protein: CAVGTSEYNE. The full CDR3 is CAVGTSEYNEQFF.

This clone was recorded many times. CDR3 amino acids: CASGARGAGTEAFF. The DNA read from the CDR3 is TGCGCCAGCGGGGCTCGGGGGGCTGGCACTGAA. V usage is TRBV5-1 and J usage is TRBJ1-1; TRBD1 might be the D (6 bases). The read comes to an end 3 residues before the CDR3 does, leaving the germline J gene to fill in the end. V was trimmed by 7 bases and J by 4 bases, leaving 17 bases between them. CDR1 is SGHRS and CDR2 is YFSETQ in the germline V gene. The CDR3 consists of 14 residues.

In this sample, this clone turned up a few times. The CDR3 sequence is CASSDRAEAFF. CDR3 bases read: TGTGCCAGCAGTGACAGGGCTGAA. The genes are TRBV6-1 and TRBJ1-1, with a possible D match to TRBD1 (5 bases). The CDR3 extends 3 residues past the end of the read, so its final part is completed from the germline J gene. This CDR3 has 11 residues. From germline, CDR1 is MNHNS and CDR2 SASEGT. V lost 3 bases and J 6 bases, leaving 5 bases between the germline ends.

Points on this clone: The CDR3 extends 3 residues past the end of the read, so its final part is completed from the germline J gene. This chain connects TRBV20-1 to TRBJ2-7; 9 positions agree with TRBD2. The CDR3 has 16 residues. V lost 0 bases to trimming and J lost 5 bases; unmatched junction nucleotides: 11. Germline V gene data show CDR1 as DFQATT and CDR2 as SNEGSKA (reference sequence). CDR3 sequence: CSARDRGRLAGNEQYF. The covered CDR3 bases are TGCAGTGCTAGAGATAGGGGGCGCCTAGCGGGGAACGAG.